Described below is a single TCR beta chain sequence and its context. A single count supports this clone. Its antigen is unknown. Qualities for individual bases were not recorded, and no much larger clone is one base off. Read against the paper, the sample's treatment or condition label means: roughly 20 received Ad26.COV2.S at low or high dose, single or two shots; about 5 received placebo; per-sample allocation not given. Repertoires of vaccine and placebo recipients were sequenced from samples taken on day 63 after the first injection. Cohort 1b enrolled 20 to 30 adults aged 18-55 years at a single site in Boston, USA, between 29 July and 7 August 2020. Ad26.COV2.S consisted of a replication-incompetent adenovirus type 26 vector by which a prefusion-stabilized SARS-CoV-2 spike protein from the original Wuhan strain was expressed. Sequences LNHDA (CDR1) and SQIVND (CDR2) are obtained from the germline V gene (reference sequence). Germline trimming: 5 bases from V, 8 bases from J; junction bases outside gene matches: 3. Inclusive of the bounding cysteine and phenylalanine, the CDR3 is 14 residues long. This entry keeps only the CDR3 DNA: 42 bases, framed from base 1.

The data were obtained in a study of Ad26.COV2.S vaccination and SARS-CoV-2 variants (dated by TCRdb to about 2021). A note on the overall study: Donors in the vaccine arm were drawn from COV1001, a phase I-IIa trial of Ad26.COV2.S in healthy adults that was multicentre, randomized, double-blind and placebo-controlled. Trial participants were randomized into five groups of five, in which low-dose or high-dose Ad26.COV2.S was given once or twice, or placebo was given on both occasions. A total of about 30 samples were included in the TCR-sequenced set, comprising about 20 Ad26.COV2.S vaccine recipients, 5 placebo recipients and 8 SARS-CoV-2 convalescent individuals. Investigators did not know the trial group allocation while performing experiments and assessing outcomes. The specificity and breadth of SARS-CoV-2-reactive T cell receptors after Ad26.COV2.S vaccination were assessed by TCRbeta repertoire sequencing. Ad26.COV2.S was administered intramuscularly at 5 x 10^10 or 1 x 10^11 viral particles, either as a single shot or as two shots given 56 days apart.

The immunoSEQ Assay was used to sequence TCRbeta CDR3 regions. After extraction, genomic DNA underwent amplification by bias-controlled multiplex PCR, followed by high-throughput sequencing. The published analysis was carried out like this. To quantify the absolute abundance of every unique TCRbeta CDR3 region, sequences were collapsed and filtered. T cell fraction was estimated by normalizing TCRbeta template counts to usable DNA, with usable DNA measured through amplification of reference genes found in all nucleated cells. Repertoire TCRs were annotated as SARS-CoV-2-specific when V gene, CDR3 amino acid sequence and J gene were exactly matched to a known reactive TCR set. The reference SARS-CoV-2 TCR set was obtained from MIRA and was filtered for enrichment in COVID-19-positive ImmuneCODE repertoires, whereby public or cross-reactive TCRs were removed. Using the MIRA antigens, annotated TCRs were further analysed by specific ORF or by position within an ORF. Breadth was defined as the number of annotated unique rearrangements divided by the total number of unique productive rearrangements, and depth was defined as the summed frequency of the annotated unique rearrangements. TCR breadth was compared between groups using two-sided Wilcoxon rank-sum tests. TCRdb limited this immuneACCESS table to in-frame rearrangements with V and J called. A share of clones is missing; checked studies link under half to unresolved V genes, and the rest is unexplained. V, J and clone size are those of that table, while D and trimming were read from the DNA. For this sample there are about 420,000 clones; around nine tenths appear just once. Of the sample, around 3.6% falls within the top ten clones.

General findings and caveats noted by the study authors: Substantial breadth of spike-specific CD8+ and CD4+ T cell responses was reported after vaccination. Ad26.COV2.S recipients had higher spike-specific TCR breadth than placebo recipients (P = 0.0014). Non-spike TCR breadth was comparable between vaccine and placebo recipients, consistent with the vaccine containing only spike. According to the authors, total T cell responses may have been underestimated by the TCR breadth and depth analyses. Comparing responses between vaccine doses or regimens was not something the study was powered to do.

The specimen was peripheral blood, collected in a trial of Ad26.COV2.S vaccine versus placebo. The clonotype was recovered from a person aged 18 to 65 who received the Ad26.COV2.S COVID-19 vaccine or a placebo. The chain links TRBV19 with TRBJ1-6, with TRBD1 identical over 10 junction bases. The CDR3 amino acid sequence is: CASSPDRGDSPLHF. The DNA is TGTGCCAGTAGTCCGGACAGGGGGGATTCACCCCTCCACTTT. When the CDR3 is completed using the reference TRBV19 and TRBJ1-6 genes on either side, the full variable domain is DGGITQSPKYLFRKEGQNVTLSCEQNLNHDAMYWYRQDPGQGLRLIYYSQIVNDFQKGDIAEGYSVSREKKESFPLTVTSAQKNPTAFYLCASSPDRGDSPLHFGNGTRLTVT.